This T cell receptor beta chain was retrieved from a study of blood T cells in healthy people across ages. Study-level results: The unsorted PBMCs prevented any conclusive comparison of naive versus antigen-experienced cells.

Worth noting for this clonotype: Its target is not known.

Using a J-beta primer mix together with a sample-barcoded 5' primer, a second PCR was run for 7 to 11 cycles. Sequencing yielded, for each sample, at least 2.5 million paired-end reads carrying CDR3. TCRdb used MiXCR to reprocess the 5' RACE reads, holding one entry per CDR3 protein. This table has 1,500,000 or so distinct CDR3 sequences, roughly 64% appearing once. CDR1 and CDR2 from the germline V gene are DFQATT and SNEGSKA (reference sequence). There are 15 residues in the CDR3. Per-sample yields of isolated PBMCs were at least 6 million. Total RNA extracted from each sample amounted to at least 5 micrograms.

Sequencing was carried out using blood. The chain carries TRBV20-1 and TRBJ2-4; D tentatively reads TRBD1 or TRBD2 (7 bases each). Near its end, the DNA agrees better with TRBJ2-7, so the J call may be wrong. This receptor was obtained from a man between 18 and 29 years old in good health. CDR3 loop: CSASWRERGPYEQYF. CDR3 coding DNA: TGCAGTGCTAGTTGGCGGGAGAGGGGGCCCTACGAGCAGTACTTC.